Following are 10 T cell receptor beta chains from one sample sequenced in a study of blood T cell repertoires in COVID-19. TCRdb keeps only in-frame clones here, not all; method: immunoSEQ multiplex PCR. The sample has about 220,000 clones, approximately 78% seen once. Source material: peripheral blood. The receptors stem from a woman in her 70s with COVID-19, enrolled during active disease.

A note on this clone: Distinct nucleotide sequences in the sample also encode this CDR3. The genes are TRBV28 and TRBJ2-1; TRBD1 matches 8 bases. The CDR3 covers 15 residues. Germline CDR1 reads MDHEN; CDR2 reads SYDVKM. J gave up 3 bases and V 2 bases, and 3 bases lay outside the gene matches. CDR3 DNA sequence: TGTGCCAGCAGTTTAGTAGGACAGGGCTACAATGAGCAGTTCTTC. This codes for CASSLVGQGYNEQFF.

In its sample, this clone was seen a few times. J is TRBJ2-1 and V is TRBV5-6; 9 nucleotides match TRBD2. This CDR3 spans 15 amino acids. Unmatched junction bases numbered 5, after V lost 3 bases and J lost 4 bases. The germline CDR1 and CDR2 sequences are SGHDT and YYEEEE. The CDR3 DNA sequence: TGTGCCAGCAGCTCGGGACTAGCCAAATACAATGAGCAGTTCTTC. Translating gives CASSSGLAKYNEQFF.

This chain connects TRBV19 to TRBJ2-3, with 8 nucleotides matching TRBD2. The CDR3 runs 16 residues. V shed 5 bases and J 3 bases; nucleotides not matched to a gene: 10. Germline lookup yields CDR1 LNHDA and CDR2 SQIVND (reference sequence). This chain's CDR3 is CASSLMTGGPTDTQYF. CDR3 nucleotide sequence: TGTGCCAGTAGTCTCATGACGGGAGGGCCAACAGATACGCAGTATTTT.

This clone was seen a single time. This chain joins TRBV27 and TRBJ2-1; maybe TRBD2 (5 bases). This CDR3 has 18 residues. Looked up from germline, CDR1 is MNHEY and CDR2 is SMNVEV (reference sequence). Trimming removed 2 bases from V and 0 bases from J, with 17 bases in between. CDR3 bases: TGTGCCAGCAGTTTACTCGCATCGTTAGCGAGCTCCTACAATGAGCAGTTCTTC. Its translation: CASSLLASLASSYNEQFF.

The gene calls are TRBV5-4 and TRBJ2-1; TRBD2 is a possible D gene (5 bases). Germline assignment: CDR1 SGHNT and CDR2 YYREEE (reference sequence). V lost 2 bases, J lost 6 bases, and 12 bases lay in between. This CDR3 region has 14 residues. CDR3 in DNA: TGTGCCAGCAGCTTATGGACCGGGGTCAATGAGCAGTTCTTC. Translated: CASSLWTGVNEQFF.

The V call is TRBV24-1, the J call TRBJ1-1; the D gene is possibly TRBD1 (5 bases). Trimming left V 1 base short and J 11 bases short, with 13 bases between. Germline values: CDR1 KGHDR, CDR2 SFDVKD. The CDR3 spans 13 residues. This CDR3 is CATSDFTGLSAFF. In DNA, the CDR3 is TGTGCCACCAGTGATTTTACAGGCCTGAGTGCTTTCTTT.

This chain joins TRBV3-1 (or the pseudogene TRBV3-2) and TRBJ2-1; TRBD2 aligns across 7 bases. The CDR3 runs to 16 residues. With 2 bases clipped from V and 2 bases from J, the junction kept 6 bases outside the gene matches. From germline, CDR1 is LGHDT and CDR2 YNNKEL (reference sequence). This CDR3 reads CASSQRSSGAYNEQFF. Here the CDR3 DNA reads TGTGCCAGCAGCCAACGCTCTAGCGGAGCCTACAATGAGCAGTTCTTC.

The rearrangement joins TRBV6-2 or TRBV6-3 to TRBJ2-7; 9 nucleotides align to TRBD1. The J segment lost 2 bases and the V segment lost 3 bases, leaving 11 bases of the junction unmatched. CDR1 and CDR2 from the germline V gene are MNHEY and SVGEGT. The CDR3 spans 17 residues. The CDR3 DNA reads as TGTGCCAGCAGTTATACCCTGGGGGACAGGGCCACCTACGAGCAGTACTTC. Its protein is CASSYTLGDRATYEQYF.

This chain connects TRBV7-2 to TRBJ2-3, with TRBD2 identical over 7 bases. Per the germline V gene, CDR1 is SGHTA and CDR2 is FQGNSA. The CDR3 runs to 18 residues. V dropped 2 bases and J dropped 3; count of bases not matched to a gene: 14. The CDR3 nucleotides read TGTGCCAGCAGCTTATATGGATTTGCGCGGGAGACAACAGATACGCAGTATTTT. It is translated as CASSLYGFARETTDTQYF.

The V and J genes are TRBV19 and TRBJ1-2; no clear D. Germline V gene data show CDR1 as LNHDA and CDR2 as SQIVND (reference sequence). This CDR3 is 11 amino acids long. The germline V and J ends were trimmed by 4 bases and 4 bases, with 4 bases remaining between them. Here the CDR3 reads CASSKSYGYTF. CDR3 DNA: TGTGCCAGTAGTAAGAGCTATGGCTACACCTTC.